This T cell receptor beta chain was found in a study of blood T cell repertoires in COVID-19. Across the whole study: The United States, Italy and Spain were the sources of the acute and convalescent COVID-19 samples. In each case, the material was cDNA or gDNA derived from T cells, B-cell-depleted T cells, or PBMCs.

The CDR3 is 11 amino acids. CDR1 is SNHLY, CDR2 FYNNEI, per germline. Between the trimmed V and J ends, which lost 5 bases and 9 bases, there was a span of 8 bases. This clone came up once. Sequencing was performed with immunoSEQ multiplex PCR; in TCRdb, only in-frame clones are kept and a portion is missing. The sample records hundreds of thousands of clones, around 87% being singletons. Ages ranged from about 18 to 89 years, with residence in fewer than 25 US areas. The recovered donors of Cohort 3 showed two negative PCRs, clearance, or symptom resolution. The material sequenced was PBMCs or T cells enriched from blood (not recorded which). The receptor was isolated from a man under 40 who had recovered from COVID-19. V usage is TRBV2 and J usage is TRBJ2-1, with unresolved D. The CDR3 protein is CASSPRGEQFF. In DNA, the CDR3 is TGTGCCAGCAGTCCCCGAGGTGAGCAGTTCTTC.